These T cell receptor beta chains were read from a single sample in a study of T-cell reconstitution after alpha-beta-depleted transplantation in children. A single record per CDR3 protein comes from TCRdb applying MiXCR to the PCR reads. This repertoire shows 610,000 or so distinct CDR3 sequences, 25% to 30% found once; its top ten account for 30% to 40%. The sequencing used PBMCs, collected before TCRalphabeta/CD19-depleted stem cell transplant. All receptors derive from a boy under three years old with Wiskott-Aldrich syndrome, due to receive a stem cell transplant. The CDR3 runs from the conserved cysteine through the conserved F or W. The order of the fields is V gene, D gene, clone size, J gene, CDR3 protein, CDR3 DNA. D genes are given only for firm matches. Size values are once, few and many counts, or a class for expanded clones, and some rows have none.

v_gene: TRBV7-2
d_gene: NA
abundance: few
j_gene: TRBJ1-6
CDR3aa: CASSPFAGSYNSPLHF
CDR3nt: TGTGCCAGCAGCCCGTTCGCGGGGAGCTATAATTCACCCCTCCACTTT

v_gene: TRBV6-1
d_gene: NA
abundance: few
j_gene: TRBJ2-1
CDR3aa: CASRSRLGLVEQFF
CDR3nt: TGTGCCAGCAGAAGTCGTCTGGGGCTGGTTGAGCAGTTCTTC

v_gene: TRBV7-9
d_gene: TRBD2
abundance: NA
j_gene: TRBJ2-1
CDR3aa: CASSLTSWNEQFF
CDR3nt: TGTGCCAGCAGCTTGACTAGCTGGAATGAGCAGTTCTTC

v_gene: TRBV29-1
d_gene: NA
abundance: few
j_gene: TRBJ1-1
CDR3aa: CSVESGNTEAFF
CDR3nt: TGCAGCGTTGAATCTGGGAACACTGAAGCTTTCTTT

v_gene: TRBV5-1
d_gene: TRBD1
abundance: few
j_gene: TRBJ2-6
CDR3aa: CASGRGQGVSGANVLTF
CDR3nt: TGCGCCAGCGGTCGGGGACAGGGTGTCTCGGGGGCCAACGTCCTGACTTTC

v_gene: TRBV12-3/TRBV12-4
d_gene: NA
abundance: few
j_gene: TRBJ2-7
CDR3aa: CASSPDISYEQYF
CDR3nt: TGTGCCAGCAGTCCTGACATTTCCTACGAGCAGTACTTC

v_gene: TRBV20-1
d_gene: TRBD1
abundance: NA
j_gene: TRBJ1-1
CDR3aa: CSAEGTGGTEAFF
CDR3nt: TGCAGTGCTGAAGGGACAGGGGGCACTGAAGCTTTCTTT

v_gene: TRBV7-2
d_gene: NA
abundance: few
j_gene: TRBJ2-6
CDR3aa: CASSLALGGGANVLTF
CDR3nt: TGTGCCAGCAGCTTAGCCCTCGGGGGTGGGGCCAACGTCCTGACTTTC

v_gene: TRBV29-1
d_gene: NA
abundance: NA
j_gene: TRBJ2-4
CDR3aa: CSVEVRGLAKNIQYF
CDR3nt: TGCAGCGTTGAAGTCCGGGGCCTAGCCAAAAACATTCAGTACTTC

v_gene: TRBV25-1
d_gene: TRBD1
abundance: NA
j_gene: TRBJ2-3
CDR3aa: CASSEFNRGRRTDTQYF
CDR3nt: TGTGCCAGCAGTGAATTTAACAGGGGGCGGCGTACAGATACGCAGTATTTT

v_gene: TRBV4-2
d_gene: TRBD2
abundance: NA
j_gene: TRBJ2-7
CDR3aa: CASSQVHGRNEQYF
CDR3nt: TGTGCCAGCAGCCAAGTTCACGGGAGGAACGAGCAGTACTTC

v_gene: TRBV5-1
d_gene: TRBD1
abundance: NA
j_gene: TRBJ2-4
CDR3aa: CASSPLTGAKGIQYF
CDR3nt: TGCGCCAGCAGTCCGTTGACAGGGGCGAAGGGCATTCAGTACTTC

v_gene: TRBV12-3/TRBV12-4
d_gene: NA
abundance: NA
j_gene: TRBJ1-1
CDR3aa: CASSLSRGWGTEAFF
CDR3nt: TGTGCCAGCAGTTTGAGCAGGGGTTGGGGGACTGAAGCTTTCTTT

v_gene: TRBV27
d_gene: NA
abundance: NA
j_gene: TRBJ2-7
CDR3aa: CASSWWTGSGSLGSYEQYF
CDR3nt: TGTGCCAGCAGTTGGTGGACAGGGAGCGGGAGTTTAGGTTCCTACGAGCAGTACTTC

v_gene: TRBV5-1
d_gene: NA
abundance: few
j_gene: TRBJ1-1
CDR3aa: CASSLVTGIDEAFF
CDR3nt: TGCGCCAGCAGCTTGGTAACAGGGATCGATGAAGCTTTCTTT

v_gene: TRBV5-1
d_gene: NA
abundance: NA
j_gene: TRBJ2-1
CDR3aa: CASSSGKTSSYNEQFF
CDR3nt: TGCGCCAGCAGCTCGGGAAAAACGAGCTCCTACAATGAGCAGTTCTTC

v_gene: TRBV7-2
d_gene: NA
abundance: NA
j_gene: TRBJ2-7
CDR3aa: CASSPLVEQYF
CDR3nt: TGTGCCAGCAGCCCATTAGTCGAGCAGTACTTC

v_gene: TRBV10-3
d_gene: NA
abundance: few
j_gene: TRBJ2-1
CDR3aa: CAISAGSYNEQFF
CDR3nt: TGTGCCATCAGTGCGGGGTCCTACAATGAGCAGTTCTTC

v_gene: TRBV18
d_gene: NA
abundance: NA
j_gene: TRBJ1-1
CDR3aa: CASSPLDRPNTEAFF
CDR3nt: TGTGCCAGCTCACCATTAGACAGACCTAACACTGAAGCTTTCTTT

v_gene: TRBV7-8
d_gene: NA
abundance: NA
j_gene: TRBJ2-7
CDR3aa: CASSLGDIFYEQYF
CDR3nt: TGTGCCAGCAGCTTAGGTGACATTTTCTACGAGCAGTACTTC

v_gene: TRBV20-1
d_gene: TRBD1
abundance: few
j_gene: TRBJ1-6
CDR3aa: CSARGGGQSPLHF
CDR3nt: TGCAGTGCTAGAGGAGGGGGACAGTCACCCCTCCACTTT

v_gene: TRBV5-1
d_gene: NA
abundance: few
j_gene: TRBJ2-2
CDR3aa: CASSLGVRNTGELFF
CDR3nt: TGCGCCAGCAGCTTGGGGGTGAGGAACACCGGGGAGCTGTTTTTT

v_gene: TRBV4-1
d_gene: NA
abundance: few
j_gene: TRBJ1-1
CDR3aa: CASSQTVTVNTEAFF
CDR3nt: TGCGCCAGCAGCCAGACGGTTACAGTGAACACTGAAGCTTTCTTT

v_gene: TRBV14
d_gene: TRBD2
abundance: few
j_gene: TRBJ2-1
CDR3aa: CASSQGTSGSWRNEQFF
CDR3nt: TGTGCCAGCAGCCAGGGGACTAGCGGGAGCTGGAGGAATGAGCAGTTCTTC

v_gene: TRBV27
d_gene: TRBD1
abundance: NA
j_gene: TRBJ2-5
CDR3aa: CASRPGQGVGETQYF
CDR3nt: TGTGCCAGCAGACCGGGACAGGGTGTAGGAGAGACCCAGTACTTC

v_gene: TRBV29-1
d_gene: NA
abundance: NA
j_gene: TRBJ2-1
CDR3aa: CSVEPGEKFF
CDR3nt: TGCAGCGTTGAACCGGGTGAGAAGTTCTTC

v_gene: TRBV20-1
d_gene: TRBD1
abundance: few
j_gene: TRBJ1-2
CDR3aa: CSARTDRDNYGYTF
CDR3nt: TGCAGTGCTAGAACGGACAGGGACAACTATGGCTACACCTTC

v_gene: TRBV4-1
d_gene: TRBD2
abundance: many
j_gene: TRBJ2-1
CDR3aa: CASSLTSTSAYNEQFF
CDR3nt: TGCGCCAGCAGCCTCACTTCGACTAGCGCTTACAATGAGCAGTTCTTC

v_gene: TRBV11-1
d_gene: TRBD1
abundance: few
j_gene: TRBJ2-4
CDR3aa: CASSGQGALNLAKNIQYF
CDR3nt: TGTGCCAGCAGCGGCCAGGGGGCCCTAAATCTAGCCAAAAACATTCAGTACTTC

v_gene: TRBV6-4
d_gene: TRBD1
abundance: NA
j_gene: TRBJ1-5
CDR3aa: CASSPDRVGQPQHF
CDR3nt: TGTGCCAGCAGTCCGGACAGGGTCGGTCAGCCCCAGCATTTT

v_gene: TRBV3-1
d_gene: NA
abundance: few
j_gene: TRBJ2-7
CDR3aa: CASSHVGEQYF
CDR3nt: TGTGCCAGCAGCCACGTGGGCGAGCAGTACTTC

v_gene: TRBV5-1
d_gene: NA
abundance: NA
j_gene: TRBJ2-1
CDR3aa: CASSMDHSYNEQFF
CDR3nt: TGCGCCAGCAGCATGGACCACTCCTACAATGAGCAGTTCTTC

v_gene: TRBV12-3/TRBV12-4
d_gene: NA
abundance: few
j_gene: TRBJ1-5
CDR3aa: CASANSQNQPQHF
CDR3nt: TGTGCCAGTGCGAACAGTCAGAATCAGCCCCAGCATTTT

v_gene: TRBV18
d_gene: NA
abundance: few
j_gene: TRBJ1-5
CDR3aa: CASSRTGLPPYSNQPQHF
CDR3nt: TGTGCCAGCTCACGAACAGGGTTACCGCCGTATAGCAATCAGCCCCAGCATTTT

v_gene: TRBV5-1
d_gene: TRBD2
abundance: few
j_gene: TRBJ2-2
CDR3aa: CASSFGLAGILTGELFF
CDR3nt: TGCGCCAGCAGCTTTGGGCTAGCGGGGATCCTAACCGGGGAGCTGTTTTTT

v_gene: TRBV3-1
d_gene: NA
abundance: few
j_gene: TRBJ2-5
CDR3aa: CASSQSGTRYF
CDR3nt: TGTGCCAGCAGCCAATCCGGCACCCGGTACTTC